A single sample is the source of the 16 T cell receptor beta chains below, sequenced in a study of T cells in Graves' hyperthyroidism and ophthalmopathy. The investigators amplified TCR beta CDR3 regions from RNA transcripts. The HTBI set primed first-round TCR CDR3 RT-PCR. TCRdb itself ran the multiplex PCR reads through MiXCR, one entry per CDR3 protein. The sample records fewer than 450,000 distinct CDR3 sequences, approximately 17% being singletons. Input material: blood. The receptors shown here come from a man between 18 and 29 years old with Graves' ophthalmopathy.

This clonotype was picked up many times. This chain links TRBV3-1 with TRBJ2-2; D remains ambiguous. In germline, CDR1 is LGHDT, CDR2 YNNKEL (reference sequence). This CDR3 is 15 amino acids long. Trimming pared 0 bases from V and 3 bases from J, leaving 8 bases between. The CDR3, as DNA: TGTGCCAGCAGCCAAGAGACGGCTTACACCGGGGAGCTGTTTTTT. Translating it yields CASSQETAYTGELFF.

This clonotype was detected only a few times. The rearrangement joins TRBV11-2 to TRBJ2-4; 9 positions match TRBD1. V lost 3 bases to trimming and J lost 1 base; unmatched junction nucleotides: 10. Germline CDR1 is SGHAT and CDR2 is FQNNGV. The CDR3 runs to 18 residues. Here the CDR3 reads CASSFGQGRGMAKNIQYF. The CDR3, as DNA: TGTGCCAGCAGCTTCGGACAGGGGAGGGGTATGGCCAAAAACATTCAGTACTTC.

The V and J genes are TRBV7-9 and TRBJ2-3; 10 bases line up with TRBD2. V lost 5 bases, J lost 5 bases, and 4 bases stayed unmatched. The CDR3 sequence is 14 residues long. Germline CDR1 is SEHNR and CDR2 is FQNEAQ (reference sequence). The DNA of the CDR3 is TGTGCCAGCAGCGCTAGCGGGGGTGAAGATACGCAGTATTTT. As protein: CASSASGGEDTQYF. Complete variable domain (other parts from reference TRBV7-9 and TRBJ2-3): DTGVSQNPRHKITKRGQNVTFRCDPISEHNRLYWYRQTLGQGPEFLTYFQNEAQLEKSRLLSDRFSAERPKGSFSTLEIQRTEQGDSAMYLCASSASGGEDTQYFGPGTRLTVL.

The chain recombines TRBV27 with TRBJ1-4; tentative D call: TRBD1 (5 bases). Germline assignment: CDR1 MNHEY and CDR2 SMNVEV (reference sequence). This CDR3 has 15 amino acids. Trimming left V 2 bases short and J 4 bases short, with 11 bases between. The CDR3 nucleotides are TGTGCCAGCAGTTTACAGGGCTATTTTAATGAAAAACTGTTTTTT. Its protein product is CASSLQGYFNEKLFF.

CDR3 bases: TGTGCCAGCAGTTACGGGGACCATCAGCCCCAGCATTTT. Residues: CASSYGDHQPQHF. The genes are TRBV6-6 and TRBJ1-5; a possible D gene is TRBD1 (5 bases). The CDR3 extends over 13 amino acids. V was trimmed by 2 bases and J by 5 bases, leaving 7 bases between them. CDR1 MNHNY and CDR2 SVGAGI come from the germline V gene (reference sequence).

The V gene is TRBV24-1, the J gene TRBJ2-3; TRBD2 agrees at 14 bases. V trimming: 3 bases; J trimming: 0 bases; junction bases outside the gene matches: 4. The germline V gene encodes CDR1 KGHDR and CDR2 SFDVKD. This CDR3 has 18 residues. This CDR3 is CATSDGTSGGPSTDTQYF. The DNA for the CDR3 is TGTGCCACCAGTGATGGGACTAGCGGGGGCCCAAGCACAGATACGCAGTATTTT.

This clonotype was seen at least ten times. The CDR3 region has the DNA TGTGCCAGCAGTTCCCTGGGGACAGGTGCCTACGAGCAGTACTTC. Translating gives CASSSLGTGAYEQYF. This chain connects TRBV12-3 or TRBV12-4 to TRBJ2-7, with 8 bases matching TRBD1. The CDR3 consists of 15 residues. The junction had 7 bases not matched to a gene; V was cut back by 4 bases and J by 2 bases.

This clonotype was recorded at least ten times. V is TRBV7-2 and J is TRBJ2-1; 7 nucleotides match TRBD2. The trim removed 1 base at V and 8 bases at J, leaving 14 bases unmatched. CDR1 is SGHTA and CDR2 is FQGNSA in the germline V gene. CDR3 size: 17 residues. CDR3 residues: CASSLGLPGLGYDEQFF. CDR3 DNA sequence: TGTGCCAGCAGCTTAGGGTTGCCTGGACTAGGATACGATGAGCAGTTCTTC.

This clonotype was counted at least ten times. The chain carries TRBV11-3 and TRBJ2-2; 7 positions agree with TRBD1. The germline gives CDR1 SGHNT, CDR2 YENEEA. This CDR3 is 15 amino acids long. V was clipped by 2 bases and J by 5 bases; unmatched bases: 5. The CDR3 loop is CASSLKGAGTGELFF. CDR3 DNA: TGTGCCAGCAGCTTAAAGGGGGCCGGAACCGGGGAGCTGTTTTTT.

This clonotype showed up many times. The chain carries TRBV9 and TRBJ2-3; D is perhaps TRBD1 or TRBD2 (6 bases each). CDR3 length: 14 residues. V was shortened by 7 bases and J by 3 bases, with 15 bases between the two germline ends. CDR1 SGDLS and CDR2 YYNGEE come from the germline V gene. The CDR3 bases are TGTGCCAGCGGGGGGCTCCGGCTGACAGATACGCAGTATTTT. As protein: CASGGLRLTDTQYF.

This clonotype occurred a few times. The chain carries TRBV6-2 or TRBV6-3 and TRBJ2-2; 9 positions agree with TRBD2. Looked up from germline, CDR1 is MNHEY and CDR2 is SVGEGT. The CDR3 runs to 14 residues. The ends lost 5 bases at V and 6 bases at J; junction bases unmatched: 4. Here the CDR3 reads CASSLGTSSGELFF. As DNA, the CDR3 is TGTGCCAGCAGTCTCGGGACTAGCTCCGGGGAGCTGTTTTTT.

This clonotype was counted ten times or more. This chain uses TRBV7-2 with TRBJ2-7, with TRBD2 as a possible D gene (5 bases). Trimming pared 5 bases from V and 3 bases from J, leaving 11 bases between. This CDR3 spans 13 amino acids. CDR1 is SGHTA and CDR2 is FQGNSA in the germline V gene. CDR3 protein: CASSPWGVYEQYF. The DNA for the CDR3 is TGTGCCAGCAGCCCTTGGGGAGTCTACGAGCAGTACTTC.

The V call is TRBV7-9, the J call TRBJ2-5, with 10 bases lining up with TRBD1. The V and J ends lost 5 bases and 3 bases, in that order; junction bases with no gene match: 9. There are 16 residues in the CDR3. Germline V CDR1 and CDR2: SEHNR, FQNEAQ (reference sequence). CDR3 sequence (DNA): TGTGCCAGCAGCCGATGGCCGGGACAGGGGAAAGAGACCCAGTACTTC. Translation: CASSRWPGQGKETQYF.

This chain connects TRBV5-8 to TRBJ2-7, with 11 bases matching TRBD2. Germline V gene lookup returns CDR1 SGHTS and CDR2 YDEGEE. V lost 1 base to trimming and J lost 2 bases; unmatched junction nucleotides: 5. The CDR3 length is 16 residues. The CDR3 sequence: CASSLYGSGGAYEQYF. In DNA form, the CDR3 reads TGTGCCAGCAGCTTGTACGGTAGCGGGGGGGCCTACGAGCAGTACTTC.

V and J are TRBV6-1 and TRBJ2-7, with TRBD2 matching over 12 bases. CDR1 and CDR2 (germline): MNHNS, SASEGT. This CDR3 region has 15 residues. Trimming at V came to 6 bases and at J to 5 bases, leaving 8 bases not matched to a gene. CDR3 residues: CASRGLAGHGDEQYF. CDR3 in DNA: TGTGCCAGCAGAGGACTAGCGGGGCATGGCGACGAGCAGTACTTC.

This clonotype appeared a few times. V and J are TRBV6-1 and TRBJ2-6; TRBD1 matches at 9 bases. Germline V CDR1 and CDR2: MNHNS, SASEGT. The length of the CDR3 is 18 residues. Trimming at V came to 3 bases and at J to 0 bases, leaving 6 bases not matched to a gene. CDR3 sequence: CASSDPGQGPSGANVLTF. The CDR3 coding sequence is TGTGCCAGCAGTGACCCGGGACAGGGACCCTCTGGGGCCAACGTCCTGACTTTC.